Below, one T cell receptor (beta chain) is given with its context. Its antigen is not identified. TRB rearrangements spanning V, D and J were amplified using mixed TRB-A/B primers. Each CDR3 protein gets one entry after TCRdb re-called the multiplex PCR reads with MiXCR. This table has some 6,000 distinct CDR3 sequences, approximately 40% appearing once. The CDR3 has 18 residues. V shed 5 bases, J shed 0 bases, and the junction held 10 bases outside the gene matches. Germline V gene sequence: CDR1 SGHVS, CDR2 FNYEAQ. The data are from a study of T cell repertoires in aging, cancer and after chemotherapy. Study in general: Roughly 9.3 million TCR reads made up the full dataset.

Findings and caveats of the study: Age-matched healthy donors had significantly more diverse, less clonal blood TCR repertoires than untreated cancer patients. No conclusions about immunological memory after chemotherapy can be drawn from the repertoire data. Loss of evenness, beyond lost richness, contributed to age-related TCR diversity decline in cancer patients.

Amplification of TCR beta used genomic DNA extracted from peripheral blood. Sequencing was carried out using blood. The receptor was derived from a human donor in good health. The chain carries TRBV7-6 and TRBJ2-2; 9 bases line up with TRBD1. The CDR3 sequence: CASSRSLGQGPNTGELFF. Here the CDR3 DNA reads TGTGCCAGCAGCCGTTCTTTGGGACAGGGCCCGAACACCGGGGAGCTGTTTTTT.